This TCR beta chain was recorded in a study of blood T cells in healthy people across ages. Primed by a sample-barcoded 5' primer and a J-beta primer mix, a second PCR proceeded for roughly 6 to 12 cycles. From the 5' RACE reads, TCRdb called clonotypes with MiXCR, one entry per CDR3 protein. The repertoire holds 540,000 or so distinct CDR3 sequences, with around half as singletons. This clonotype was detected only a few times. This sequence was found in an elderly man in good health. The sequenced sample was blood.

This CDR3 reads CASSRSGVKINEQFF. CDR3 sequence (DNA): TGTGCCAGCAGTCGTAGCGGGGTGAAGATAAATGAGCAGTTCTTC. The chain couples TRBV12-3 or TRBV12-4 to TRBJ2-1; TRBD2 agrees at 8 bases. CDR3 size: 15 residues. V was pared by 5 bases and J by 7 bases, with 10 bases of the junction left unmatched.